This T cell receptor beta chain originates from a study of CD8 T cells in ankylosing spondylitis. Study results and limitations: In the blood and synovial fluid of reactive arthritis, some motif variants had been previously reported. Disease-linked clones were reportedly significantly enriched in matched ankylosing spondylitis synovial fluid. Clones that were linked to disease were CD8+ and were relatively rare in peripheral blood. The study identified a TCR beta motif of roughly eight highly homologous variants that appeared characteristic of ankylosing spondylitis blood.

The germline V gene has CDR1 LNHNV and CDR2 YYDKDF (reference sequence). The CDR3 is 15 amino acids. The V gene end was trimmed by 5 bases and the J gene end by 8 bases; junction bases not matched to a gene: 11. 5'-RACE, quantitative and with molecular barcodes, yielded the TCR beta libraries. TCRdb re-derived calls from the 5' RACE reads in MiXCR, one entry per CDR3 protein. The repertoire has some 800,000 distinct CDR3 sequences, 12% of them found once; the top ten carry roughly 0.51%. This clonotype was seen more than once but under ten times. As yet, its antigen is unknown. Sequencing was done on a sample of blood, either unsorted or a sorted T cell fraction (not recorded which). This receptor was taken from a male donor with ankylosing spondylitis. This chain connects TRBV15 to TRBJ2-1; the match to TRBD2 covers 8 bases. The chain's CDR3 is CATSFEPAGVDEQFF. In DNA form, the CDR3 reads TGTGCCACCAGCTTTGAACCAGCGGGAGTCGATGAGCAGTTCTTC.